This T cell receptor beta chain was captured by sequencing in a study of beta chain features in type 1 diabetes. In the study overall: Patients did not differ from healthy donors in age, gender or cell yield. All samples combined gave about 100 million sorted cells for examination.

The CDR3 runs 18 residues. The V gene lost 0 bases and the J gene lost 0 bases, with 12 bases spanning the gap. From germline, CDR1 is SEHNR and CDR2 FQNEAQ (reference sequence). CD45RO/CCR7/CD25/CD127/CD95/CD27 separated CD4+ naive, central memory, regulatory and stem cell-like memory cells by sorting. This clone has only a few counts. Of the isolated RNA, all was reverse transcribed, and so the sequenced material was expressed TCRB transcripts. TCRdb's table, derived via immunoSEQ multiplex PCR, lists solely in-frame clones and lacks some. The sample shows under 900,000 clones, 15% to 20% of them seen only once.

Sequenced: naive CD4+ T cells from blood. The sequence came from a woman aged 18-29 years in good health. The rearrangement links TRBV7-9 to TRBJ2-6; D is unclear. The CDR3 DNA is TGTGCCAGCAGCTTAGCGCCCGGACGGCACTCTGGGGCCAACGTCCTGACTTTC. Translated: CASSLAPGRHSGANVLTF.